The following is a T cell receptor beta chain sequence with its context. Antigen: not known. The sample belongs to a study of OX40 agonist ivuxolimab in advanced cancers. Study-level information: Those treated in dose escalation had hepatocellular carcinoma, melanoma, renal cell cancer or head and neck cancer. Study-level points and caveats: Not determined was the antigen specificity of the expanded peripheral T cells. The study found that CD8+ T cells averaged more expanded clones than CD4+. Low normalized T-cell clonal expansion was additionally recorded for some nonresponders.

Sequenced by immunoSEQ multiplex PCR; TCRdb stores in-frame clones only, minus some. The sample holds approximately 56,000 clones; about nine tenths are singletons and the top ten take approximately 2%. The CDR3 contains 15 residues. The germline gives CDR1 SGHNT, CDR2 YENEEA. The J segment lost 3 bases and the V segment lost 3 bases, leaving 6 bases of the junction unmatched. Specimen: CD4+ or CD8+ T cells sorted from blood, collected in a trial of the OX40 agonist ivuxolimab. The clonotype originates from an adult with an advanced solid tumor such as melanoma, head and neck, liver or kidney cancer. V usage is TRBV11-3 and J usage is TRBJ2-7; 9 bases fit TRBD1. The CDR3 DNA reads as TGTGCCAGCAGCTTCCAGGGGACAGGGAGCTACGAGCAGTACTTC. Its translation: CASSFQGTGSYEQYF.